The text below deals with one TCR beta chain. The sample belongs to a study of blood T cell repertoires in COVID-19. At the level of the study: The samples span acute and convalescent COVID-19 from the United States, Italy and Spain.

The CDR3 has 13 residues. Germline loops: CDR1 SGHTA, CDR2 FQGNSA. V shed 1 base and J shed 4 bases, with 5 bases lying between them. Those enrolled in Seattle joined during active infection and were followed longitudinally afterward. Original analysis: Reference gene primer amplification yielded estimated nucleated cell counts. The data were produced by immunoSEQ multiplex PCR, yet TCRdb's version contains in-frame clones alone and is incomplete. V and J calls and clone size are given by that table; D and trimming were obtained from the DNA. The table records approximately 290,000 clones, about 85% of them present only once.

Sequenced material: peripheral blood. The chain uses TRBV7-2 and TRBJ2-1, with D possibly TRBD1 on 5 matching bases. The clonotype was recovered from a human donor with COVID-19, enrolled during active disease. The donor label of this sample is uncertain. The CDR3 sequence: CASSLGQYNEQFF. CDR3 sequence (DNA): TGTGCCAGCAGCTTAGGACAGTACAATGAGCAGTTCTTC.